The clone carrying this T cell receptor (beta chain) was picked up a small number of times. What it binds is unknown. Time point specified: patch test 2, 6 weeks after DPC sensitization. Treatment denoted: therapeutic diphenylcyclopropenone sensitization with weekly scalp DPC. It was from unfractionated whole blood that total RNA was extracted. TCRdb re-derived calls from the RACE reads in MiXCR, one entry per CDR3 protein. Of about 73,000 distinct CDR3 sequences in the sample, 8.5% to 9% were seen once. The data were taken from a study of human T cells and chemical hapten exposure. Study overall: Variation in per-sample TCR yields came mainly from small pooled library volume differences.

Study observations and caveats: Significantly greater numbers of large CDR3 similarity clusters came from expanded TCRs than from controls.

V shed 2 bases and J shed 6 bases, with 10 bases lying between them. Germline V lookup: CDR1 SGHNT, CDR2 YYREEE (reference sequence). The CDR3 has 13 amino acids. Sequenced material: whole blood, taken in connection with sensitization to the hapten diphenylcyclopropenone (DPC). This chain joins TRBV5-4 and TRBJ2-3; D ambiguous. The TCR was taken from a woman aged 50 to 65 with alopecia areata. Some clones in this sample may be carry-over from other donors' samples. CDR3 amino acids: CASSFSVEDTQYF. As DNA, the CDR3 is TGTGCCAGCAGCTTTTCCGTCGAGGATACGCAGTATTTT.